The T cell receptor (beta chain) under discussion was sequenced for a study of sequential checkpoint blockade in melanoma (dated by TCRdb to the late 2010s). Background on the whole study: Patients were assigned by 1:1 randomization to either first-line nivolumab followed by ipilimumab (arm A) or ipilimumab followed by nivolumab (arm B). Maintenance nivolumab came after both trial sequences.

In the germline V gene, CDR1 corresponds to SGHVS and CDR2 to FNYEAQ. Between the V and J ends, shortened by 2 bases and 4 bases respectively, the junction contains 6 bases. The cysteine opens and the phenylalanine closes a CDR3 of 13 amino acids. The kept DNA is CDR3 alone, 39 bases in frame from the first base. Of note for this clone: Its antigen is unknown. One base away there is no much larger clone; base qualities are not given.

Sample treatment or condition, as interpreted from the label and publication: randomized to nivolumab then ipilimumab (arm A) or the reverse (arm B). No trial patient had received prior DNA-damaging chemotherapy. Thawed PBMCs were sorted on a FACS Aria II flow cytometer to isolate live CD3+CD8+ cells negative for CD19 and CD56. Samples were obtained from patients with melanoma enrolled in CheckMate 064, a randomized, open-label phase II trial of sequential checkpoint blockade. Peripheral blood mononuclear cells were obtained through leukapheresis, purified using Ficoll-Paque, and frozen in human serum containing roughly 9.8% DMSO. Purity of sorted blood CD3+CD8+ cells was verified at >95% immediately after sorting, followed by DNA extraction. The immunoSEQ Assay was used to immunosequence TCRbeta CDR3 regions from genomic DNA. Before high-throughput sequencing, genomic DNA was amplified using bias-controlled multiplex PCR. The authors' pipeline ran thus. To quantify the absolute abundance of each unique TCRbeta CDR3 region, the sequences were collapsed and filtered. Clonality was defined as 1 minus Pielou's evenness and was calculated using productive rearrangements only. Clones with significantly greater frequencies in on-treatment versus baseline samples were identified using a previously published method. TCRdb carries this immuneACCESS record with in-frame sequences only. Its versions omit some clonotypes, under half of them owing to an unresolved V gene in the studies checked, with the rest unexplained. Clone size and V and J calls were adopted from that table, with D and trimming inferred from the DNA. The sample yields under 25,000 clones; approximately 78% were counted once. 9.5% to 13% of the sample rests with the top ten.

The investigation overall reported the following: Larger, independent patient cohorts are needed to validate the response-prediction model that combines TCR metrics and mutation burden.

The clonotype originates from a human donor with melanoma. Sample: CD8+ T cells sorted from blood (inferred from file names), taken from a patient given nivolumab and ipilimumab in sequence. The V and J segments used are TRBV7-6 and TRBJ2-1; the D gene cannot be resolved reliably. The DNA sequence is as follows: TGTGCCAGCAGCTTACGGGTATACAATGAGCAGTTCTTC. Its protein is CASSLRVYNEQFF.